What follows are 26 T cell receptor beta chains derived from one specimen sequenced in a study of blood T cells in healthy people across ages. Combining a sample-barcoded 5' primer with a J-beta primer mix, a second PCR ran for about 7 to 11 cycles. TCRdb passed the 5' RACE reads through MiXCR, listing each CDR3 protein once. The table shows 540,000 or so distinct CDR3 sequences, with 40% to 55% occurring only once. Material: blood. These receptors came from a man older than 75 in good health.

J is TRBJ2-1 and V is TRBV5-1; 9 bases are shared with TRBD1. CDR1 and CDR2 (germline): SGHRS, YFSETQ. J gave up 2 bases and V 4 bases, and 4 bases lay outside the gene matches. The CDR3 extends over 15 amino acids. CDR3 DNA: TGCGCCAGCAGCGGCGGGACAGGGACCTACAATGAGCAGTTCTTC. It encodes CASSGGTGTYNEQFF.

This clonotype was counted between two and nine times. The chain joins TRBV28 to TRBJ2-7; D is possibly TRBD2 (6 bases). Germline loops: CDR1 MDHEN, CDR2 SYDVKM. There are 13 residues in the CDR3. Between the trimmed V and J ends, which lost 8 bases and 6 bases, there was a span of 17 bases. CDR3 bases: TGTGCCAGCGGGTCCGGGAGTCCCATCGAGCAGTACTTC. Protein product: CASGSGSPIEQYF. Together with reference TRBV28 and TRBJ2-7, the CDR3 gives the full variable domain: DVKVTQSSRYLVKRTGEKVFLECVQDMDHENMFWYRQDPGLGLRLIYFSYDVKMKEKGDIPEGYSVSREKKERFSLILESASTNQTSMYLCASGSGSPIEQYFGPGTRLTVT.

The chain is built from TRBV6-1 and TRBJ2-7, with 7 bases aligning to TRBD1. CDR1 is MNHNS and CDR2 is SASEGT in the germline V gene. V shed 6 bases, J shed 3 bases, and the junction held 8 bases outside the gene matches. The length of the CDR3 is 14 residues. This chain's CDR3 is CASSKDRDLYEQYF. CDR3 coding DNA: TGTGCCAGCAGCAAAGACAGGGACCTCTACGAGCAGTACTTC.

This chain connects TRBV20-1 to TRBJ2-1, with 14 bases that match TRBD2. Germline V gene data show CDR1 as DFQATT and CDR2 as SNEGSKA (reference sequence). Trimming took 5 bases from V and 0 from J; bases not matched to a gene: 9. The length of the CDR3 is 18 residues. CDR3 loop: CSALGTSGGLRSYNEQFF. CDR3 sequence (DNA): TGCAGTGCTCTAGGGACTAGCGGGGGACTACGCTCCTACAATGAGCAGTTCTTC.

The chain couples TRBV6-6 to TRBJ2-1; 7 positions match TRBD2. V lost 2 bases and J lost 6; bases outside the gene matches: 10. The CDR3 is made up of 16 amino acids. The germline V gene encodes CDR1 MNHNY and CDR2 SVGAGI (reference sequence). The CDR3 is CASSYHGTGGLNEQFF. The CDR3, as DNA: TGTGCCAGCAGTTACCATGGAACGGGAGGTCTCAATGAGCAGTTCTTC.

The V and J genes are TRBV2 and TRBJ2-4, with no clear D. Matching the DNA end better, TRBJ2-7 makes the J call doubtful. The germline gives CDR1 SNHLY, CDR2 FYNNEI. The CDR3 is 15 residues long. CDR3 in DNA: TGTGCCAGCAGACCACCGGGCCTCCGGACCCACGAGCAGTACTTC. Residues: CASRPPGLRTHEQYF.

This rearrangement joins TRBV5-1 to TRBJ2-5; 11 bases line up with TRBD1. Near its end, the DNA agrees better with TRBJ2-7, so the J call may be wrong. The V gene's germline CDR1 is SGHRS and CDR2 YFSETQ. The CDR3 is 16 residues long. The CDR3: CASSSKAGTGGDEQYF. CDR3 sequence (DNA): TGCGCCAGCAGCTCAAAAGCCGGGACAGGGGGGGACGAGCAGTACTTC.

The J gene is TRBJ1-2, the V gene TRBV9; TRBD1 agrees at 9 bases. The germline CDR1 and CDR2 sequences are SGDLS and YYNGEE. The junction had 8 bases not matched to a gene; V was cut back by 0 bases and J by 8 bases. This CDR3 is built from 15 residues. This CDR3 is CASSVDPQGAGGYTF. The CDR3 DNA reads as TGTGCCAGCAGCGTAGATCCACAGGGGGCGGGGGGCTACACCTTC. The full variable domain, completed using reference TRBV9 and TRBJ1-2, is DSGVTQTPKHLITATGQRVTLRCSPRSGDLSVYWYQQSLDQGLQFLIQYYNGEERAKGNILERFSAQQFPDLHSELNLSSLELGDSALYFCASSVDPQGAGGYTFGSGTRLTVV.

The chain joins TRBV20-1 to TRBJ2-3; TRBD2 matches 10 bases. The CDR3 runs to 16 residues. With 4 bases clipped from V and 2 bases from J, the junction kept 9 bases outside the gene matches. Germline V lookup: CDR1 DFQATT, CDR2 SNEGSKA (reference sequence). The CDR3 protein is CSAIQWTSGITDTQYF. CDR3 DNA: TGCAGTGCTATTCAATGGACTAGCGGAATCACAGATACGCAGTATTTT.

This clonotype was counted once. Its ends do not fully match the called genes, so a read error is possible. The chain carries TRBV4-2 and TRBJ2-5; 9 bases are shared with TRBD2. Germline V CDR1 and CDR2: LGHNA, YNFKEQ. The CDR3 is made up of 15 amino acids. This chain's CDR3 is CASSQEGTSRETQCF. CDR3 in DNA: TGTGCCAGCAGCCAAGAAGGGACTAGCAGGGAGACCCAGTGCTTC.

A note on this clonotype: Without the conserved terminal phenylalanine or tryptophan, this CDR3 likely stems from a read error. The V gene is TRBV20-1, the J gene TRBJ2-5, with 10 positions matching TRBD2. Germline lookup yields CDR1 DFQATT and CDR2 SNEGSKA (reference sequence). The CDR3 has 14 amino acids. J gave up 4 bases and V 7 bases, and 9 bases lay outside the gene matches. The CDR3, as DNA: TGCAGTGTCCCGTTTAGCGGGAGGCCAGAGACCCAGTACCTC. Its protein product is CSVPFSGRPETQYL.

The chain recombines TRBV20-1 with TRBJ2-4, with D tentatively TRBD2 (6 bases). The end of the DNA fits TRBJ2-7 better, so the J call may be wrong. In germline, CDR1 is DFQATT, CDR2 SNEGSKA (reference sequence). This CDR3 has 12 residues. CDR3 protein: CSGGTNSYEQYF. The CDR3 DNA follows: TGCAGCGGCGGGACCAACTCCTACGAGCAGTACTTC.

This clonotype was seen a handful of times. The V gene is TRBV21-1, the J gene TRBJ2-7; the table's TRBD1 call for D was not verified on the DNA. TRBV21-1 is annotated as a pseudogene. The CDR3 runs 14 residues. The CDR3 coding sequence is TGTGCCACCGACGGGACACACAGCTCCTACGAGCAGTACTTC. Translating gives CATDGTHSSYEQYF.

For this clonotype: Its ends do not fully match the called genes, so a read error is possible. V and J are TRBV5-6 and TRBJ2-7; 9 bases align to TRBD1. The CDR3 spans 13 residues. Germline loops: CDR1 SGHDT, CDR2 YYEEEE. This chain's CDR3 is CASSGQGLREQYF. In DNA form, the CDR3 reads TGCGCCAGCAGCGGACAGGGGCTACGAGAGCAGTACTTC.

V gene TRBV2 combines with J gene TRBJ2-5, with TRBD1 matching 11 bases. This CDR3 spans 16 amino acids. Germline lookup yields CDR1 SNHLY and CDR2 FYNNEI. Unmatched junction bases numbered 9, after V lost 5 bases and J lost 4 bases. The CDR3 region is CASSPLSGTGGETQYF. As DNA, the CDR3 is TGTGCCAGCAGTCCTCTTTCCGGGACAGGGGGAGAGACCCAGTACTTC.

The CDR3 is CSAGVPPDTQYF. The CDR3 nucleotides are TGCAGTGCTGGAGTACCCCCGGATACGCAGTATTTT. The rearrangement joins TRBV20-1 to TRBJ2-3; no reliable D call. The V end lost 5 bases, the J end lost 6 bases, and 12 bases lay between the germline ends. CDR1 DFQATT and CDR2 SNEGSKA come from the germline V gene (reference sequence). The CDR3 covers 12 residues.

The table lists this clonotype with many counts. The genes are TRBV6-6 and TRBJ1-2; no firm D call. Germline V lookup: CDR1 MNHNY, CDR2 SVGAGI (reference sequence). Deletions cut 0 bases from V and 2 bases from J, with 7 bases between. This CDR3 is built from 14 residues. CDR3 protein: CASSYSTQNYGYTF. CDR3 nucleotides: TGTGCCAGCAGTTACTCGACTCAGAACTATGGCTACACCTTC.

This clonotype showed up just once. This sequence joins TRBV21-1 and TRBJ2-1; TRBD2 reflects the table's D call only, with no check against the DNA. TRBV21-1 is shown as a pseudogene. This CDR3 comprises 16 residues. In DNA, the CDR3 is TGTGCCAGCAGCACGGGTCCTGGAGCGGACCTCAGGGAGCAGTTCTTC. Translated, it gives CASSTGPGADLREQFF.

This clonotype was detected a few times. V and J are TRBV7-2 and TRBJ2-7, with 8 positions matching TRBD1. J gave up 3 bases and V 1 base, and 8 bases lay outside the gene matches. Germline V lookup: CDR1 SGHTA, CDR2 FQGNSA. CDR3 length: 16 residues. The CDR3 bases are TGTGCCAGCAGCTTAGGGGGCAGGGGGCTCGGCTACGAGCAGTACTTC. Its protein is CASSLGGRGLGYEQYF.

This chain connects TRBV28 to TRBJ2-4; a possible D gene is TRBD2 (5 bases). The DNA end is a closer match to TRBJ2-7, so the J assignment may be wrong. The CDR3 is 10 residues long. Germline V gene data show CDR1 as MDHEN and CDR2 as SYDVKM. CDR3 amino acids: CASAGNEQYF. The CDR3, as DNA: TGTGCCAGCGCCGGGAACGAGCAGTACTTC.

This chain links TRBV4-3 with TRBJ2-1; D is possibly TRBD2 (5 bases). The CDR3 sequence is 15 residues long. Germline CDR1 reads LGHNA; CDR2 reads YSLEER. V was shortened by 2 bases and J by 7 bases, with 15 bases between the two germline ends. DNA for the CDR3: TGCGCCAGCAGCCAATCCGGCGGGTTTAGGAATGAGCAGTTCTTC. Translated: CASSQSGGFRNEQFF.

The chain uses TRBV5-1 and TRBJ1-1, with TRBD1 as a possible D gene (5 bases). The length of the CDR3 is 14 residues. V shed 0 bases and J shed 4 bases, with 10 bases lying between them. Germline loops: CDR1 SGHRS, CDR2 YFSETQ. DNA for the CDR3: TGCGCCAGCAGCTTGGTTCAGGGCTCCACTGAAGCTTTCTTT. It translates to CASSLVQGSTEAFF.

This clonotype was seen only a few times. This clone may be a read error of a much larger clone one base away. The chain couples TRBV29-1 to TRBJ2-1, with D tentatively TRBD2 (6 bases). The end of the DNA fits TRBJ2-7 better, so the J call may be wrong. Germline V CDR1 and CDR2: SQVTM, ANQGSEA. This CDR3 has 13 amino acids. Written as DNA, the CDR3 is TGCAGCGCTCTGGGGGACTCCTACAATGAGCAGTACTTC. Its translation is CSALGDSYNEQYF.

The genes are TRBV12-3 or TRBV12-4 and TRBJ2-1, with no clear D. Trimming shortened V by 3 bases and J by 1 base, and 10 bases separated the two germline ends. The CDR3 is 15 amino acids. The DNA for the CDR3 is TGTGCCAGCAGTTTTTTCGCTGGGTCCTACAATGAGCAGTTCTTC. Amino acid sequence: CASSFFAGSYNEQFF.

Comments on this clonotype: Relative to the germline gene, one junction end is altered; a read error may explain this. The V call is TRBV7-7, the J call TRBJ2-3, with 7 bases aligning to TRBD2. The length of the CDR3 is 15 residues. CDR1 and CDR2 from the germline V gene are SSHAT and FNYEAQ (reference sequence). CDR3 region: CASSPAAGEGHTQYF. The CDR3, as DNA: TGTGCTAGCAGCCCCGCCGCGGGGGAGGGACATACGCAGTATTTT.

This chain joins TRBV29-1 and TRBJ2-5; either TRBD1 or TRBD2 may fit D (5 bases each). The CDR3 is made up of 14 amino acids. Germline V lookup: CDR1 SQVTM, CDR2 ANQGSEA. The V gene lost 3 bases and the J gene lost 5 bases, with 16 bases spanning the gap. In DNA, the CDR3 is TGCAGCGTTGAGGACACGGGATTCGACGAGACCCAGTACTTC. This sequence encodes CSVEDTGFDETQYF.